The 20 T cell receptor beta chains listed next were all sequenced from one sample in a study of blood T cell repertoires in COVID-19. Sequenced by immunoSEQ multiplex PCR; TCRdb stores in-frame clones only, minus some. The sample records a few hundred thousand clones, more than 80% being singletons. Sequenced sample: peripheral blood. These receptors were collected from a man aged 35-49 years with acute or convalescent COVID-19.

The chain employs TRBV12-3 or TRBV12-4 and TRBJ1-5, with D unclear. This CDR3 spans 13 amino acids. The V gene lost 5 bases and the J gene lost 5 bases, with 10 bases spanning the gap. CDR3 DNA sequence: TGTGCCAGCAGTAACGTCCAGGATCAGCCCCAGCATTTT. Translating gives CASSNVQDQPQHF.

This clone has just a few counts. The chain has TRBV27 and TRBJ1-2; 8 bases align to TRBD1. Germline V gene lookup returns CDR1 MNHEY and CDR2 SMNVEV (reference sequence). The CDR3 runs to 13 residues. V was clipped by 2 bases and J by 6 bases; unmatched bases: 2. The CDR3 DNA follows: TGTGCCAGCAGTTTAACCAGGGGGCATGGCTACACCTTC. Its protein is CASSLTRGHGYTF.

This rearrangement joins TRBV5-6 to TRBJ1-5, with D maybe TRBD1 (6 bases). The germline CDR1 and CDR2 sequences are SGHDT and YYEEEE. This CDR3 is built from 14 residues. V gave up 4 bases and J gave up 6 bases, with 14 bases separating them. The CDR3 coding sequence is TGTGCCAGCAGCCTCTTACAGGGAGTTCAGCCCCAGCATTTT. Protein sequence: CASSLLQGVQPQHF.

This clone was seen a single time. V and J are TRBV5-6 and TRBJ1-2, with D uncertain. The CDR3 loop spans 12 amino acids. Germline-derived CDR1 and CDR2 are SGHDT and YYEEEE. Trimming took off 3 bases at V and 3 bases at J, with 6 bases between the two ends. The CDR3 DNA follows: TGTGCCAGCAGCTCGCAGGACTATGGCTACACCTTC. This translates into CASSSQDYGYTF. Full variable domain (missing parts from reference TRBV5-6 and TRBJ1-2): DAGVTQSPTHLIKTRGQQVTLRCSPKSGHDTVSWYQQALGQGPQFIFQYYEEEERQRGNFPDRFSGHQFPNYSSELNVNALLLGDSALYLCASSSQDYGYTFGSGTRLTVV.

The DNA of the CDR3 is TGTGCCAGCAGCTTGGCAGGGAGGTCCTATAATTCACCCCTCCACTTT. This codes for CASSLAGRSYNSPLHF. The chain recombines TRBV5-4 with TRBJ1-6, with a possible D match to TRBD1 (5 bases). The CDR3 is 16 amino acids. The V end was cut by 0 bases, the J end by 1 base, with 8 bases between. The germline gives CDR1 SGHNT, CDR2 YYREEE (reference sequence).

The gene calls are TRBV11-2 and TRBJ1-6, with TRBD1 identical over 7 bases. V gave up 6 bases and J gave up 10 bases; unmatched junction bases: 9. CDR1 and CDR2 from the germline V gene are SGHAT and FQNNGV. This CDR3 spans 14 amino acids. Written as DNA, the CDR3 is TGTGCCAGCAGTCGCAGGGGGTTTAGCTCACCCCTCCACTTT. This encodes CASSRRGFSSPLHF.

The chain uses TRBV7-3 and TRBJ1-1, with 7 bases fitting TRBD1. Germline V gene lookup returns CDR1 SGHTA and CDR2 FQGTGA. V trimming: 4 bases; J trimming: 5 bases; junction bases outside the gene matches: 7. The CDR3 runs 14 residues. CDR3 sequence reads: CASSSGDRGTEAFF. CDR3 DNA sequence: TGTGCCAGCAGCTCCGGGGACAGAGGGACTGAAGCTTTCTTT.

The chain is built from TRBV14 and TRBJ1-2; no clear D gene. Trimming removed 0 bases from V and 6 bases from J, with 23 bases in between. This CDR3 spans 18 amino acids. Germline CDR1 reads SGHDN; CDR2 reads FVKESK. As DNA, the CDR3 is TGTGCCAGCAGCCAAGAAAGTGGGTCAGGTTACCCCCGGCATGGCTACACCTTC. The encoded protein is CASSQESGSGYPRHGYTF.

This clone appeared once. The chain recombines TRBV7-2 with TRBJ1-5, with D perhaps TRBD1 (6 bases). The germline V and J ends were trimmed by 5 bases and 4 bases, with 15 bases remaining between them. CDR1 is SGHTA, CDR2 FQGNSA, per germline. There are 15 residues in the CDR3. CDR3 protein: CASSRNRDTNQPQHF. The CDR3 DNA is TGTGCCAGCAGCCGTAACCGGGACACAAATCAGCCCCAGCATTTT.

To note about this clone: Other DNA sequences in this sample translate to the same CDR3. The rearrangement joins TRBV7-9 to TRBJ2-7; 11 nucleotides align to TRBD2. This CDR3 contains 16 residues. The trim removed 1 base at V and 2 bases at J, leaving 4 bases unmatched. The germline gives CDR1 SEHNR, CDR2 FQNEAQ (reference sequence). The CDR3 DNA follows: TGTGCCAGCAGCTTAGGTATACTAGCGGGGGCCTACGAGCAGTACTTC. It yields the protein CASSLGILAGAYEQYF.

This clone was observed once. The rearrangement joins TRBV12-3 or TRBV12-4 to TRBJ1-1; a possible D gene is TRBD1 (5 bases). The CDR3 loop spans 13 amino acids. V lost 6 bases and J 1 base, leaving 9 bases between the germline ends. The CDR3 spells CASRAGGNTEAFF. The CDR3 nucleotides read TGTGCCAGCAGGGCGGGGGGGAACACTGAAGCTTTCTTT.

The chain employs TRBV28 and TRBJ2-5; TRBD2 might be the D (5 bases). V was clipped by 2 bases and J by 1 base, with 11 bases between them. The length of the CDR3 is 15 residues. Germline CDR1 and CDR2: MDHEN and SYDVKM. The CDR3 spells CASSLIGGSQETQYF. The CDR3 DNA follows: TGTGCCAGCAGTTTAATTGGCGGGTCCCAAGAGACCCAGTACTTC. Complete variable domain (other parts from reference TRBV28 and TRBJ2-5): DVKVTQSSRYLVKRTGEKVFLECVQDMDHENMFWYRQDPGLGLRLIYFSYDVKMKEKGDIPEGYSVSREKKERFSLILESASTNQTSMYLCASSLIGGSQETQYFGPGTRLLVL.

CDR3 bases: TGTGCCAGCAGCTTAGCAGGGGAGGGTTCACCCCTCCACTTT. It is translated as CASSLAGEGSPLHF. The rearrangement uses TRBV11-2 and TRBJ1-6; tentative D call: TRBD1 (6 bases). Germline V gene data show CDR1 as SGHAT and CDR2 as FQNNGV. Trimming took off 1 base at V and 9 bases at J, with 10 bases between the two ends. The CDR3 covers 14 residues.

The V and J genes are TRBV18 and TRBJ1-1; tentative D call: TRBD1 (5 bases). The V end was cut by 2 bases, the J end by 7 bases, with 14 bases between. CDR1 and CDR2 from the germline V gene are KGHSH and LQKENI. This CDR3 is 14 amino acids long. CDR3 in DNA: TGTGCCAGCTCACCAACGACTTCGGGGGTTGAAGCTTTCTTT. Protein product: CASSPTTSGVEAFF.

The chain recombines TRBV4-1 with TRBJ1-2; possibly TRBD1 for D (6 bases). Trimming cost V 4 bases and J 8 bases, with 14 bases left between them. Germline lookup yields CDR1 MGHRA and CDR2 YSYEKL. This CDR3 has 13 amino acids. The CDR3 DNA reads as TGCGCCAGCAGCCCTTACAGGGCCCAAGGCTACACCTTC. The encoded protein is CASSPYRAQGYTF.

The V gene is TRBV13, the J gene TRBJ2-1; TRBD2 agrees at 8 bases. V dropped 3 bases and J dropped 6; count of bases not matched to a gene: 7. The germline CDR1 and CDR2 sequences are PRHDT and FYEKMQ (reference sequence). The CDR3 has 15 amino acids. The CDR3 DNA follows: TGTGCCAGCAGCTTCCCCAGCGGGAGTGGCAATGAGCAGTTCTTC. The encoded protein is CASSFPSGSGNEQFF.

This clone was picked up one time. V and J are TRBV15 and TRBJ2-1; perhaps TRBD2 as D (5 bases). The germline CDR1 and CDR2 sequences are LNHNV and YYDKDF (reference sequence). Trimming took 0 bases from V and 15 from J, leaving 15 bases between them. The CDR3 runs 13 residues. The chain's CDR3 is CATSRDRGRSGFF. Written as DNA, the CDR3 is TGTGCCACCAGCAGAGATCGAGGGCGATCGGGGTTCTTC.

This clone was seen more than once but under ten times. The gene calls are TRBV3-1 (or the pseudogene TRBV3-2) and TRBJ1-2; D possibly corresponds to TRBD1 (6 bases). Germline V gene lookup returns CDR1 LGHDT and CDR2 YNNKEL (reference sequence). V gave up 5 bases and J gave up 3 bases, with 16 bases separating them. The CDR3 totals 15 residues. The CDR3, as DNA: TGTGCCAGCAGCGAATTAGGGGGGGCACACTATGGCTACACCTTC. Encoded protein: CASSELGGAHYGYTF.

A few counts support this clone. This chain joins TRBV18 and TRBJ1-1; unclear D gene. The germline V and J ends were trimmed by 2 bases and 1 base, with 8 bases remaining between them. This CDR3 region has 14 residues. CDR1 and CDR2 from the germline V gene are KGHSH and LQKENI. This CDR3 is CASSPTNGNTEAFF. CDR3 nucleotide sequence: TGTGCCAGCTCACCAACGAACGGGAACACTGAAGCTTTCTTT.

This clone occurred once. CDR3 in amino acids: CATSDPSPGPGGTGELFF. The CDR3 coding sequence is TGTGCCACCAGTGACCCGTCCCCGGGTCCGGGAGGCACCGGGGAGCTGTTTTTT. The genes are TRBV24-1 and TRBJ2-2, with 7 bases matching TRBD2. In germline, CDR1 is KGHDR, CDR2 SFDVKD. This CDR3 comprises 18 residues. The junction had 14 bases not matched to a gene; V was cut back by 4 bases and J by 4 bases.